What follows are 7 T cell receptor beta chains derived from one specimen sequenced in a study of shared clonotypes between healthy human individuals. Repertoires were generated with immunoSEQ multiplex PCR, while TCRdb's copy carries only in-frame clones and drops some. The sample consists of approximately 440,000 clones, around 77% of them appearing once. The sequenced sample consisted of PBMCs. Source of these receptors: a woman aged 40-49 years in good health. Some clones in this sample may be carry-over from other donors' samples.

The rearrangement joins TRBV28 to TRBJ1-2; a possible D gene is TRBD1 (5 bases). The CDR3 contains 18 residues. Trimming took 3 bases from V and 4 from J, leaving 24 bases between them. Germline CDR1 MDHEN, CDR2 SYDVKM. The CDR3 protein is CASSFLGRPLGGSYGYTF. Here the CDR3 DNA reads TGTGCCAGCAGTTTTCTGGGACGACCCCTCGGGGGGAGCTATGGCTACACCTTC.

The V gene is TRBV28, the J gene TRBJ2-1; maybe TRBD2 (5 bases). Per the germline V gene, CDR1 is MDHEN and CDR2 is SYDVKM. V lost 7 bases and J lost 1, with 14 bases in between. The CDR3 runs 15 residues. The CDR3 sequence is CASKRVTFSYNEQFF. In DNA form, the CDR3 reads TGTGCCAGCAAGAGGGTGACCTTTTCCTACAATGAGCAGTTCTTC.

This clone was recorded a few times. The chain recombines TRBV27 with TRBJ1-2; 8 bases are shared with TRBD1. The J segment lost 3 bases and the V segment lost 6 bases, leaving 3 bases of the junction unmatched. Germline V gene data show CDR1 as MNHEY and CDR2 as SMNVEV (reference sequence). The CDR3 has 13 residues. The CDR3 DNA reads as TGTGCCAGCAGGCTACAGGGGGACTATGGCTACACCTTC. Its translation is CASRLQGDYGYTF.

The V call is TRBV28, the J call TRBJ1-3, with 9 bases lining up with TRBD1. Germline CDR1 and CDR2: MDHEN and SYDVKM. The CDR3 sequence is 14 residues long. With 6 bases clipped from V and 4 bases from J, the junction kept 4 bases outside the gene matches. The CDR3 DNA sequence: TGTGCCAGCAGAGAGGGACAGGGAGGAAACACCATATATTTT. Translating gives CASREGQGGNTIYF.

The V call is TRBV5-4, the J call TRBJ1-1; D uncertain. Per germline, CDR1 SGHNT and CDR2 YYREEE (reference sequence). This CDR3 is 11 amino acids long. Trimming removed 2 bases from V and 8 bases from J, with 7 bases in between. The DNA of the CDR3 is TGTGCCAGCAGCTTTGGAAGGGAAGCTTTCTTT. Protein sequence: CASSFGREAFF.

Notes on this clone: A clone one base away is much larger, so this may be a read error. This sample includes further DNA sequences coding for the same CDR3. CDR3 bases: TGCGCCAGCTCACCACCGCAGGGCAGGAATGGCTACACCTTC. Translated: CASSPPQGRNGYTF. The genes are TRBV18 and TRBJ1-2, with a weak D call TRBD1 (5 bases). In germline, CDR1 is KGHSH, CDR2 LQKENI. The CDR3 is 14 amino acids.

V usage is TRBV30 and J usage is TRBJ1-1; TRBD1 is a possible D gene (6 bases). Germline V lookup: CDR1 GTSNPN, CDR2 SVGIG (reference sequence). V lost 2 bases, J lost 3 bases, and 13 bases lay in between. The CDR3 length is 14 residues. The CDR3 sequence: CAWSTTGGHTEAFF. The CDR3 DNA reads as TGTGCCTGGAGTACGACCGGGGGGCACACTGAAGCTTTCTTT.